This TCR beta chain was found in a study of cytomegalovirus exposure and HLA in healthy donors. Germline values: CDR1 MGHRA, CDR2 YSYEKL. There are 16 residues in the CDR3. With V trimmed by 0 bases and J by 2 bases, 6 bases remained unmatched. About this clone itself: Its antigen is still unknown.

PCR employed 60 Vbeta and 13 Jbeta primers. The table came from immunoSEQ multiplex PCR; TCRdb's copy has only in-frame clones and leaves some out. The sample lists some 120,000 clones; roughly 80% were seen once. Study-wide findings and caveats: The Asian-associated ancestry cluster reportedly had fewer N-insertions than the roughly 670-donor mean in a later analysis. A later analysis associated 15,000 or so TCR beta sequences with HLA alleles at a 0.05 false discovery rate.

This chain connects TRBV4-1 to TRBJ2-5, with TRBD2 identical over 7 bases. Source material: PBMCs. This clonotype was obtained from a man aged 25-45 years in good health and CMV-seronegative. The CDR3, as DNA: TGCGCCAGCAGCCAAGATGCGGCCGGGGGGCAAGAGACCCAGTACTTC. Its translation: CASSQDAAGGQETQYF.